Listed below are T cell receptor beta chains from one sample, sequenced in a study of blood T cell repertoires in COVID-19. Sequencing was performed with immunoSEQ multiplex PCR; in TCRdb, only in-frame clones are kept and a portion is missing. The sample lists 80,000 to 95,000 clones; more than 80% were seen once. Sequencing used peripheral blood. These receptors all stem from a man older than 75 with COVID-19, enrolled during active disease. Each CDR3 is given with its conserved first and last residue. A D gene is named only where the DNA matches it firmly. Size is omitted from some rows. Given values are once, few, many or a class for expanded clones.

clone_size	v_call	d_call	j_call	cdr3_nt	cdr3_aa
NA	TRBV27	TRBD1	TRBJ1-1	TGTGCCAGCAGTTTGAGACAGGGTTTAAAGGTGGGATTT	CASSLRQGLKVGF
once	TRBV9	NA	TRBJ1-6	TGTGCCAGCAGGTCCCAGGGATCAAGGGATTCACCCCTCCACTTT	CASRSQGSRDSPLHF
few	TRBV7-8	TRBD2	TRBJ2-7	TGTGCCAGCAGCTTACGGACGGGGGGACCTTACGAGCAGTACTTC	CASSLRTGGPYEQYF
few	TRBV5-4	TRBD1	TRBJ1-1	TGTGCCAGCAGTTGGGCAGGGGGCACTGAAGCTTTCTTT	CASSWAGGTEAFF
NA	TRBV9	NA	TRBJ1-3	TGTGCCAGCAGCGCGAGACCCGGCGTCTCAGGGACCATATATTTT	CASSARPGVSGTIYF
NA	TRBV11-2	NA	TRBJ1-2	TGTGCCAGCAGCTTAGATCGGTCCTATGGCTACACCTTC	CASSLDRSYGYTF
NA	TRBV28	NA	TRBJ1-1	TGTGCCACCAAGAAGCCTTTTGAAGCTTTCTTT	CATKKPFEAFF
NA	TRBV7-3	TRBD1	TRBJ1-1	TGTGCCAGCAGCTTAGAGGCAGGGGGTGACACTGAAGCTTTCTTT	CASSLEAGGDTEAFF
NA	TRBV6-6	NA	TRBJ1-2	TGTGCCAGCAGGTCTCCGGGACTGGACTATGGCTACACCTTC	CASRSPGLDYGYTF
NA	TRBV30	NA	TRBJ1-2	TGTGCCTGGAGACCGGGGGGGGCGCGAGGCTACACCTTC	CAWRPGGARGYTF
NA	TRBV6-2/TRBV6-3	NA	TRBJ1-5	TGTGCCAGCAGTTACTCCGGACGGAGGATCAATCAGCCCCAGCATTTT	CASSYSGRRINQPQHF
NA	TRBV11-2	NA	TRBJ1-3	TGTGCCAGCAGCTTAGTTGCAGGGGCGGCCCCTGGAAACACCATATATTTT	CASSLVAGAAPGNTIYF
NA	TRBV7-9	NA	TRBJ1-2	TGTGCCAGCGGACAAAACCAGTGGAGCTACACCTTC	CASGQNQWSYTF
NA	TRBV6-5	TRBD2	TRBJ2-7	TGTGCCAGCAGCCAGCGGGAGGCAGACGAGCAGTACTTC	CASSQREADEQYF
NA	TRBV5-1	NA	TRBJ1-3	TGCGCCAGCCGCCCGGGCAGGGCGGCGCGCGGCACCATATATTTT	CASRPGRAARGTIYF
NA	TRBV10-3	TRBD2	TRBJ2-5	TGTGCCATCAGTGAACCGGGACTAGCGGGAGGAACTCAAGAGACCCAGTACTTC	CAISEPGLAGGTQETQYF
NA	TRBV30	NA	TRBJ1-5	TGTGCCTGGAGTGTTGGGCAGGGGAGTCAGCCCCAGCATTTT	CAWSVGQGSQPQHF
NA	TRBV28	TRBD2	TRBJ2-1	TGTGCCAGCAGTCTTTCTAGCGGGAGGGGGGAGCAGTTCTTC	CASSLSSGRGEQFF
NA	TRBV4-3	TRBD1	TRBJ2-7	TGCGCCAGCAGCCAGGGGGTCCCGTACCGACAGGGCCCCCACGAGCAGTACTTC	CASSQGVPYRQGPHEQYF
NA	TRBV28	TRBD2	TRBJ2-1	TGTGCCAGCAGTTTAACTAGCGGGCATTACAATGAGCAGTTCTTC	CASSLTSGHYNEQFF
NA	TRBV7-6	TRBD1	TRBJ1-2	TGTGCCAGCAGCTCGACAGGGATCTATGGCTACACCTTC	CASSSTGIYGYTF
NA	TRBV7-9	NA	TRBJ1-6	TGTGCCAGCAGCACCGGGTCCTATAATTCACCCCTCCACTTT	CASSTGSYNSPLHF
NA	TRBV7-8	NA	TRBJ2-7	TGTGCCAGCAGCTTAGGGGGCAACTACGAGCAGTACTTC	CASSLGGNYEQYF
NA	TRBV5-1	TRBD1	TRBJ2-1	TGCGCCAGCAGCTTGGTAGTGGGACAGAAAAATGAGCAGTTCTTC	CASSLVVGQKNEQFF
few	TRBV29-1	TRBD1	TRBJ2-7	TGCAGCGTTCTTTCTTTTCCGGGACAGGGGGCAAGCTACGAGCAGTACTTC	CSVLSFPGQGASYEQYF
NA	TRBV9	NA	TRBJ2-6	TGTGCCAGCAGCGTAGACCCTTCAGGGTACAACGTCCTGACTTTC	CASSVDPSGYNVLTF
NA	TRBV18	TRBD1	TRBJ1-2	TGTGCCAGCTCACCAGGGACAGGGAACTATGGCTACACCTTC	CASSPGTGNYGYTF
NA	TRBV5-6	TRBD1	TRBJ1-2	TGTGCCAGCAGCTGGGGTCGGGGACAGTACGGCTACACCTTC	CASSWGRGQYGYTF
few	TRBV7-2	NA	TRBJ2-1	TGTGCCAGCAGCTTAAATACCGGACAAGCATACTACAATGAGCAGTTCTTC	CASSLNTGQAYYNEQFF
once	TRBV19	TRBD2	TRBJ2-2	TGTGCCAGTAGCCGGACTAGTAACACCGGGGAGCTGTTTTTT	CASSRTSNTGELFF
NA	TRBV10-3	NA	TRBJ1-3	TGTGCCATCAGTGAGTCAACAGGAACTGGAAACACCATATATTTT	CAISESTGTGNTIYF
NA	TRBV7-9	NA	TRBJ2-1	TGTGCCAGCAGCCTAAGTGGCGGGGTCTACAATGAGCAGTTCTTC	CASSLSGGVYNEQFF
NA	TRBV9	NA	TRBJ2-7	TGTGCCAGCAGCCCTCGGGGTAGCGGCTCCTACGAGCAGTACTTC	CASSPRGSGSYEQYF
NA	TRBV19	TRBD1	TRBJ1-5	TGTGCCAGTAGTACTACGACGGGACAGGCGTATCAGCCCCAGCATTTT	CASSTTTGQAYQPQHF
NA	TRBV5-1	NA	TRBJ1-4	TGCGCCAGCAGCCCCGGGACTCCCAATGAAAAACTGTTTTTT	CASSPGTPNEKLFF
NA	TRBV5-1	TRBD1	TRBJ1-1	TGCGCCAGCAGCTTCTCACGGACAGGGGGCTCTGAAGCTTTCTTT	CASSFSRTGGSEAFF
NA	TRBV15	NA	TRBJ1-5	TGTGCCACCAGCAGAGACGGGGTCCGGGCCAATCAGCCCCAGCATTTT	CATSRDGVRANQPQHF
NA	TRBV19	TRBD1	TRBJ1-1	TGTGCCAGTAGTATTGCGGACAGGGACGTAGCTTTCTTT	CASSIADRDVAFF
NA	TRBV19	NA	TRBJ1-1	TGTGCCAGTAGTTCTTGGGGGGAGGTCGGGAACACTGAAGCTTTCTTT	CASSSWGEVGNTEAFF
few	TRBV10-2	NA	TRBJ2-7	TGCGCCAGCAAAAGCGACGAGCAGTACTTC	CASKSDEQYF
NA	TRBV6-2/TRBV6-3	TRBD2	TRBJ2-2	TGTGCCAGCAGTTCCCCTAGGACTAGCCTAAACACCGGGGAGCTGTTTTTT	CASSSPRTSLNTGELFF
once	TRBV2	NA	TRBJ2-7	TGTGCCAGCTATCGGGCAGGGAACTCACACGAGCAGTACTTC	CASYRAGNSHEQYF
NA	TRBV18	TRBD1	TRBJ2-7	TGTGCCAGCTCCCCTCGACAGGGTAGCTTAGTCTACGAGCAGTACTTC	CASSPRQGSLVYEQYF
NA	TRBV2	NA	TRBJ2-7	TGTGCCAGCAGCCCCCTTAACTACGAGCAGTACTTC	CASSPLNYEQYF
NA	TRBV7-8	TRBD1	TRBJ1-2	TGTGCCAGCAGCTTAGCTACAGGGGCGGGCTATGGCTACACCTTC	CASSLATGAGYGYTF
NA	TRBV12-3/TRBV12-4	TRBD2	TRBJ2-5	TGTGCCAGCAGGGCGGGGGGTCGAGAGACCCAGTACTTC	CASRAGGRETQYF
NA	TRBV18	TRBD1	TRBJ1-2	TGTGCCAGCTCACCGGGGACAGGGGCAGCTAACTATGGCTACACCTTC	CASSPGTGAANYGYTF
NA	TRBV6-2/TRBV6-3	NA	TRBJ2-7	TGTGCCAGCAGTTACTCTTCGGTTTCCTACGAGCAGTACTTC	CASSYSSVSYEQYF
NA	TRBV5-4	NA	TRBJ1-2	TGTGCCAGCAGCTTGCGGGGAAATGGCTACACCTTC	CASSLRGNGYTF
NA	TRBV6-5	TRBD1	TRBJ2-5	TGTGCCAGCAAAAATAGGGGGCTAGCCTTGGAGACCCAGTACTTC	CASKNRGLALETQYF
NA	TRBV5-1	NA	TRBJ2-1	TGCGCCAGCAGCTTGGTGCAGGGCTCCAATGAGCAGTTCTTC	CASSLVQGSNEQFF
NA	TRBV5-1	TRBD1	TRBJ1-3	TGCGCCAGCAGCTTGGGGACAGGGCTACGCTCTGGAAACACCATATATTTT	CASSLGTGLRSGNTIYF
NA	TRBV4-2	TRBD1	TRBJ2-7	TGTGCCAGCAGCCAAGGGACAGGGGAGGTGTACGAGCAGTACTTC	CASSQGTGEVYEQYF
NA	TRBV12-3/TRBV12-4	NA	TRBJ2-7	TGTGCCAGCAGGAGGGACTTCCGCTACGAGCAGTACTTC	CASRRDFRYEQYF
NA	TRBV24-1	TRBD1	TRBJ1-2	TGTGCCACCAGTGCCTCGACAGGGGGTTGGTATGGCTACACCTTC	CATSASTGGWYGYTF
NA	TRBV29-1	NA	TRBJ1-1	TGCAGCGTTGGAACCTTCGGGACAACCTTGAACACTGAAGCTTTCTTT	CSVGTFGTTLNTEAFF
NA	TRBV29-1	NA	TRBJ2-6	TGCAGCGTTGAAGATTACAGCTCTGGGGCCAACGTCCTGACTTTC	CSVEDYSSGANVLTF
NA	TRBV19	NA	TRBJ2-3	TGTGCCAGTATGAGGGGACACGGCACAGATACGCAGTATTTT	CASMRGHGTDTQYF
once	TRBV6-2/TRBV6-3	TRBD2	TRBJ2-1	TGTGCCAGCAGTCCACGACTAGCCGGGGTAGGGAGCTCCTACAATGAGCAGTTCTTC	CASSPRLAGVGSSYNEQFF
NA	TRBV11-2	TRBD2	TRBJ2-5	TGTGCCAGCAGCTTTCCATTGGGAGGGGCACAAGAGACCCAGTACTTC	CASSFPLGGAQETQYF